The TCR beta chain described here comes from a study of T cells expressing NK-cell markers. Across the study: Cells sorted as CD3+CD56+NKG2C+, CD3+CD56+NKG2C- and CD3+CD56-NKG2C+ T cells supplied the TCR beta repertoires. Within the sequenced cohort of eight donors, seven exhibited HCMV seropositivity and one was seronegative.

Broader study findings: The share of CD8+ T cells held by dominant NKG2C+ clonotypes was about 1.0-8% in several donors.

Notes on this clonotype: Its antigen is as yet unknown.

This CDR3 is 15 amino acids long. Germline loops: CDR1 MNHEY, CDR2 SVGEGT. Beta-chain TCR cDNA was generated via 5'RACE template switching with UMIs. TCRdb reprocessed the 5' RACE reads; each CDR3 protein has one entry and no DNA is given. The repertoire shows around 260,000 distinct CDR3 sequences; the top ten hold around 3.9%. Sequenced: blood T cells: a sorted CD56 or NKG2C T cell subset, CD4+ or CD8+ T cells, or bulk PBMC T cells (not recorded which). This receptor was identified in a woman between 18 and 70 years old in good health. The chain couples TRBV6-2 or TRBV6-3 to TRBJ2-1; absent DNA, TCRdb's TRBD2 call cannot be checked. The CDR3: CASSYGDSDYNEQFF.